This T cell receptor beta chain was recovered during a study of OX40 agonist ivuxolimab in advanced cancers. About the study: Prior anti-PD-1, anti-PD-L1 or anti-CTLA-4 therapy did not bar entry, and more than 35% had some. Study-level points and caveats: Nonresponders, in some cases, also had low normalized T-cell clonal expansion.

Of note for this clone: What it recognizes is unknown.

Measured with immunoSEQ multiplex PCR; TCRdb has only the in-frame clones, and not every one. The sample consists of 70,000 to 95,000 clones, about 92% of them appearing once. The source is an adult with an advanced solid tumor such as melanoma, head and neck, liver or kidney cancer. This material consisted of CD4+ or CD8+ T cells sorted from blood, taken in a trial of the OX40 agonist ivuxolimab.

Here the CDR3 reads CASSGRGTDTQYF. Written as DNA, the CDR3 is TGTGCCAGCAGCGGGAGGGGGACAGATACGCAGTATTTT. This chain links TRBV6-1 with TRBJ2-3, with TRBD2 matching 8 bases. The germline gives CDR1 MNHNS, CDR2 SASEGT. The CDR3 is 13 amino acids. The ends lost 6 bases at V and 3 bases at J; junction bases unmatched: 2.